What follows are 9 T cell receptor beta chains derived from one specimen sequenced in a study of blood T cell repertoires in COVID-19. The method was immunoSEQ multiplex PCR; TCRdb's version includes in-frame clones alone and lacks a portion of them. This sample has about 36,000 clones, with roughly four fifths found just once. Sequenced material: peripheral blood. Receptors originate from a human donor in a cohort sampled during active or convalescent COVID-19. The donor label of this sample is uncertain.

The CDR3 coding sequence is TGCAGCGTTGGGGACAGGGGGCGTCGGGAGCAGTACTTC. Amino acid sequence: CSVGDRGRREQYF. The chain combines TRBV29-1 with TRBJ2-7; 12 nucleotides align to TRBD1. Trimming removed 4 bases from V and 7 bases from J; junction bases left unmatched: 5. This CDR3 region has 13 residues. Germline V CDR1 and CDR2: SQVTM, ANQGSEA.

This clone appeared a single time. This chain links TRBV19 with TRBJ2-1; 7 bases align to TRBD1. CDR3 length: 17 amino acids. Germline V CDR1 and CDR2: LNHDA, SQIVND (reference sequence). V trimming: 4 bases; J trimming: 2 bases; junction bases outside the gene matches: 11. CDR3 amino acids: CASSRVTTGVAYNEQFF. CDR3 DNA sequence: TGTGCCAGTAGTAGGGTGACAACAGGGGTGGCCTACAATGAGCAGTTCTTC.

J is TRBJ1-2 and V is TRBV14, with 9 nucleotides matching TRBD1. CDR3 length: 15 residues. V was pared by 4 bases and J by 5 bases, with 8 bases of the junction left unmatched. Germline V lookup: CDR1 SGHDN, CDR2 FVKESK. The CDR3 DNA sequence: TGTGCCAGCAGCCTCCGACAGGGGGGGATTTATGGCTACACCTTC. This translates into CASSLRQGGIYGYTF.

The chain uses TRBV24-1 and TRBJ2-1; maybe TRBD2 (5 bases). Trimming removed 4 bases from V and 9 bases from J, with 6 bases in between. The CDR3 sequence is 11 residues long. Germline values: CDR1 KGHDR, CDR2 SFDVKD. This CDR3 reads CATSDRGEQFF. CDR3 in DNA: TGTGCCACCAGTGACCGGGGTGAGCAGTTCTTC.

The chain employs TRBV5-1 and TRBJ2-5; 13 positions agree with TRBD2. The germline CDR1 and CDR2 sequences are SGHRS and YFSETQ. This CDR3 comprises 17 residues. Trimming cost V 4 bases and J 2 bases; bases outside gene matches: 8. CDR3 residues: CASSPGTSGVGQETQYF. In nucleotides, the CDR3 is TGCGCCAGCAGCCCCGGGACTAGCGGGGTGGGTCAAGAGACCCAGTACTTC. Full variable domain (remainder filled in from reference TRBV5-1 and TRBJ2-5): KAGVTQTPRYLIKTRGQQVTLSCSPISGHRSVSWYQQTPGQGLQFLFEYFSETQRNKGNFPGRFSGRQFSNSRSEMNVSTLELGDSALYLCASSPGTSGVGQETQYFGPGTRLLVL.

This clone has just one count. The chain uses TRBV9 and TRBJ2-3; D is unresolved. Germline V gives CDR1 SGDLS, CDR2 YYNGEE. This CDR3 spans 14 amino acids. V lost 0 bases and J lost 0, with 5 bases in between. The CDR3 coding sequence is TGTGCCAGCAGCGTAGCTGGCAGCACAGATACGCAGTATTTT. Translation: CASSVAGSTDTQYF. Together with reference TRBV9 and TRBJ2-3, the CDR3 gives the full variable domain: DSGVTQTPKHLITATGQRVTLRCSPRSGDLSVYWYQQSLDQGLQFLIQYYNGEERAKGNILERFSAQQFPDLHSELNLSSLELGDSALYFCASSVAGSTDTQYFGPGTRLTVL.

This rearrangement joins TRBV27 to TRBJ1-1; perhaps TRBD1 as D (5 bases). The ends were cut back, 6 bases at V and 6 bases at J, with 14 bases in the middle. CDR3 length: 13 amino acids. Germline V gene sequence: CDR1 MNHEY, CDR2 SMNVEV (reference sequence). This CDR3 is CASRHRLTAEAFF. The CDR3 nucleotides are TGTGCCAGCAGACACAGGCTAACGGCTGAAGCTTTCTTT.

CDR3 coding DNA: TGCGCCAGCAGCCAAAGGGGCAGGGGTGGGATGAACACTGAAGCTTTCTTT. This gives the protein CASSQRGRGGMNTEAFF. The rearrangement links TRBV4-1 to TRBJ1-1; the D gene is possibly TRBD1 (6 bases). Germline CDR1 reads MGHRA; CDR2 reads YSYEKL. Trimming took 2 bases from V and 0 from J, leaving 16 bases between them. CDR3 size: 17 residues.

The chain carries TRBV10-3 and TRBJ1-4, with D possibly TRBD1 on 6 matching bases. Germline V gives CDR1 ENHRY, CDR2 SYGVKD. This CDR3 region has 12 residues. The V gene lost 3 bases and the J gene lost 10 bases, with 9 bases spanning the gap. CDR3 sequence: CAISEGGVKLFF. Here the CDR3 DNA reads TGTGCCATCAGTGAAGGGGGGGTAAAACTGTTTTTT.